The entry below gives a single T cell receptor beta chain sequence along with its context. Repertoires were generated with immunoSEQ multiplex PCR, while TCRdb's copy carries only in-frame clones and drops some. The sample has under 250,000 clones, about four fifths seen once; the top ten hold 2.5% to 3.5%. This entry comes from a study of blood T cell repertoires in COVID-19. The sequence derives from a man aged 45-60 years with active or convalescent COVID-19. The sample was peripheral blood.

The CDR3 DNA reads as TGTGCCACCGATTATAGCGGGAGGAGGGGCACAGATACGCAGTATTTT. Its protein product is CATDYSGRRGTDTQYF. The V gene is TRBV28, the J gene TRBJ2-3; TRBD2 matches 10 bases. V was pared by 10 bases and J by 1 base, with 11 bases of the junction left unmatched. Germline CDR1 is MDHEN and CDR2 is SYDVKM. This CDR3 has 16 residues.